What follows are 21 T cell receptor beta chains derived from one specimen sequenced in a study of metastatic and nonmetastatic thyroid tumors. TCRdb re-processed the PCR reads through MiXCR. The profile covers almost 70,000 clones, with 11% to 15% appearing a single time and 6.5% taken by the ten largest. Each patient went into thyroid surgery without having received any treatment. The sample was blood. The receptors come from a male donor with papillary thyroid cancer or a benign thyroid nodule (not recorded which). Some clones in this sample may be carry-over from other donors' samples.

As to this clone: A read error may explain this, as a much larger clone is one base away. Other DNA sequences of this sample code for an identical CDR3. This CDR3 is CASSHRGDTQYF. In DNA, the CDR3 is TGTGCCAGCAGCCACCGCGGTGATACGCAGTATTTT. The rearrangement links TRBV3-1 to TRBJ2-3; no definite D call. The CDR3 totals 12 residues. V lost 3 bases to trimming and J lost 6 bases, with 7 bases between them. Germline V gives CDR1 LGHDT, CDR2 YNNKEL (reference sequence).

Many counts were recorded for this clone. The J gene is TRBJ2-1, the V gene TRBV13; TRBD2 agrees at 8 bases. With 5 bases clipped from V and 7 bases from J, the junction kept 7 bases outside the gene matches. The germline V gene has CDR1 PRHDT and CDR2 FYEKMQ (reference sequence). The CDR3 is made up of 14 amino acids. In DNA form, the CDR3 reads TGTGCCAGCAGCCCCAGCGGGAGTAGTAATGAGCAGTTCTTC. Encoded protein: CASSPSGSSNEQFF. Complete variable domain (other parts from reference TRBV13 and TRBJ2-1): AAGVIQSPRHLIKEKRETATLKCYPIPRHDTVYWYQQGPGQDPQFLISFYEKMQSDKGSIPDRFSAQQFSDYHSELNMSSLELGDSALYFCASSPSGSSNEQFFGPGTRLTVL.

This clone showed up many times. The V call is TRBV6-5, the J call TRBJ1-1; D is unclear. V was pared by 2 bases and J by 0 bases, with 7 bases between. The CDR3 extends over 14 amino acids. From germline, CDR1 is MNHEY and CDR2 SVGAGI. For the CDR3, the DNA is TGTGCCAGCAGTTACACGGAATTGAACACTGAAGCTTTCTTT. This encodes CASSYTELNTEAFF.

DNA of the CDR3: TGCGCCAGCAGCGAGCTAGCGGGAGTTTCGTTCGGCGGGGAGCTGTTTTTT. This gives the protein CASSELAGVSFGGELFF. V gene TRBV5-1 combines with J gene TRBJ2-2; 10 nucleotides match TRBD2. Trimming cost V 4 bases and J 7 bases; bases outside gene matches: 13. Germline CDR1 reads SGHRS; CDR2 reads YFSETQ. The length of the CDR3 is 17 residues.

The CDR3 sequence is CASSQDRADTQYF. In nucleotides, the CDR3 is TGTGCCAGCAGCCAAGACAGGGCAGATACGCAGTATTTT. This chain joins TRBV11-3 and TRBJ2-3; 7 bases map to TRBD1. The CDR3 loop spans 13 amino acids. J lost 4 bases, V lost 5 bases, and 3 bases had no gene match. Germline lookup yields CDR1 SGHNT and CDR2 YENEEA.

The chain carries TRBV6-2 or TRBV6-3 and TRBJ2-7, with D perhaps TRBD2 (5 bases). From germline, CDR1 is MNHEY and CDR2 SVGEGT. The CDR3 is 15 amino acids. The V and J ends lost 0 bases and 7 bases respectively, with 16 bases between them. CDR3 protein: CASSYSIQAGYEQYF. In DNA form, the CDR3 reads TGTGCCAGCAGTTACTCGATCCAGGCGGGTTATGAGCAGTACTTC.

This clone was observed at least ten times. In nucleotides, the CDR3 is TGCGCCAGCAGTGAGTCTTGGGGAGGAAACGCTGAAGCTTTCTTT. Residues: CASSESWGGNAEAFF. V usage is TRBV10-1 and J usage is TRBJ1-1; D unresolved. Germline values: CDR1 WNHNN, CDR2 SYGVQD (reference sequence). The CDR3 spans 15 residues. V dropped 0 bases and J dropped 6 bases, with 14 bases sitting between them.

This clone was seen at least ten times. Its ends do not fully match the called genes, so a read error is possible. V and J are TRBV9 and TRBJ2-1; possibly TRBD2 for D (5 bases). Per germline, CDR1 SGDLS and CDR2 YYNGEE. CDR3 size: 15 residues. The CDR3 nucleotides are TGTGCCAGCAGCGAGGGCGGGCTCTCCTACAATGGGCAGTTCTTC. Translated: CASSEGGLSYNGQFF.

This clone has at least ten counts. The DNA for the CDR3 is TGTGCCAGCAGTTATTACCGGGACAGGGGAACCTACGAGCAGTACTTC. This gives the protein CASSYYRDRGTYEQYF. This chain joins TRBV6-6 and TRBJ2-7, with 10 positions matching TRBD1. CDR3 length: 16 residues. With V trimmed by 3 bases and J by 2 bases, 7 bases remained unmatched. The germline V gene encodes CDR1 MNHNY and CDR2 SVGAGI (reference sequence).

This clone was seen a single time. CDR3 in amino acids: CASSLVGQAHSGNTIYF. CDR3 DNA: TGCGCCAGCAGCTTGGTAGGACAGGCGCACTCTGGAAACACCATATATTTT. This sequence joins TRBV5-1 and TRBJ1-3; 7 bases are shared with TRBD1. This CDR3 region has 17 residues. CDR1 SGHRS and CDR2 YFSETQ come from the germline V gene. V was clipped by 0 bases and J by 0 bases; unmatched bases: 6.

This clone showed up many times. The chain couples TRBV5-1 to TRBJ2-5, with D hard to call. The length of the CDR3 is 15 residues. Between the trimmed V and J ends, which lost 0 bases and 0 bases, there was a span of 9 bases. Germline CDR1 is SGHRS and CDR2 is YFSETQ. The CDR3 here is CASSLGLEYQETQYF. The CDR3 nucleotides read TGCGCCAGCAGCTTGGGACTTGAGTACCAAGAGACCCAGTACTTC.

This clone was observed a handful of times. Without the conserved terminal phenylalanine or tryptophan, this CDR3 likely stems from a read error. In the same sample, other DNA sequences code for this CDR3. The rearrangement uses TRBV27 and TRBJ1-2; D is perhaps TRBD1 (5 bases). The V end was cut by 8 bases, the J end by 8 bases, with 15 bases between. Germline assignment: CDR1 MNHEY and CDR2 SMNVEV (reference sequence). The CDR3 is 12 amino acids. The CDR3 here is CASSSFRDGYTL. The CDR3 DNA is TGTGCCAGCTCGTCCTTTAGGGACGGCTACACCCTA.

This clone came up many times. The chain has TRBV2 and TRBJ2-3; D is unclear. Germline V CDR1 and CDR2: SNHLY, FYNNEI. This CDR3 comprises 13 residues. V lost 7 bases and J lost 3, with 11 bases in between. This CDR3 reads CASMNPGTDTQYF. The CDR3 nucleotides are TGTGCCAGCATGAATCCCGGAACAGATACGCAGTATTTT.

This clone was observed a few times. Relative to the germline gene, one junction end is altered; a read error may explain this. V gene TRBV29-1 combines with J gene TRBJ2-3; D is possibly TRBD2 (6 bases). The V gene's germline CDR1 is SQVTM and CDR2 ANQGSEA. The CDR3 sequence is 15 residues long. As DNA, the CDR3 is TGCAGCGTTGGGACTATCGGGAGCGGCACAGGTACGCAGTATTTT. It yields the protein CSVGTIGSGTGTQYF.

For the CDR3, the DNA is TGCGCCAGCAGCCCGGCAACGGCTAGCGGGCCCCTCACAGATACGCAGTATTTT. Its protein product is CASSPATASGPLTDTQYF. The V call is TRBV5-1, the J call TRBJ2-3, with 8 bases matching TRBD2. The CDR3 is made up of 18 amino acids. Looked up from germline, CDR1 is SGHRS and CDR2 is YFSETQ. J was trimmed by 2 bases and V by 4 bases; bases with no gene match: 15.

This clone showed up many times. This chain uses TRBV20-1 with TRBJ1-2, with 7 bases fitting TRBD1. Germline V gene data show CDR1 as DFQATT and CDR2 as SNEGSKA (reference sequence). J lost 6 bases, V lost 5 bases, and 9 bases had no gene match. The CDR3 is made up of 13 amino acids. The CDR3, as DNA: TGCAGTGCTCCTGAGGGGGCCTATAATGGCTACACCTTC. Translated: CSAPEGAYNGYTF.

In this sample, this clone turned up a few times. The chain employs TRBV6-1 and TRBJ2-1; 10 bases align to TRBD2. CDR1 is MNHNS, CDR2 SASEGT, per germline. The length of the CDR3 is 16 residues. Trimming cost V 2 bases and J 4 bases; bases outside gene matches: 5. The CDR3 DNA reads as TGTGCCAGCAGTGAATGGGCTAGCGGGGGATACAATGAGCAGTTCTTC. Translating gives CASSEWASGGYNEQFF.

The table lists this clone with a few counts. The chain couples TRBV6-1 to TRBJ1-2; 7 bases fit TRBD1. The CDR3 is 16 amino acids. V shed 1 base, J shed 8 bases, and the junction held 13 bases outside the gene matches. CDR1 is MNHNS, CDR2 SASEGT, per germline. The CDR3 protein is CASSEVRNRGGPGYTF. The CDR3 DNA follows: TGTGCCAGCAGTGAAGTTCGTAACAGGGGAGGCCCAGGCTACACCTTC.

Many counts were recorded for this clone. CDR3 sequence reads: CAWSKGFNQPQHF. CDR3 nucleotide sequence: TGTGCCTGGAGTAAGGGGTTCAATCAGCCCCAGCATTTT. This chain joins TRBV30 and TRBJ1-5; D possibly corresponds to TRBD1 (5 bases). The germline CDR1 and CDR2 sequences are GTSNPN and SVGIG (reference sequence). CDR3 size: 13 residues. Trimming removed 2 bases from V and 3 bases from J, with 8 bases in between.

This clone was detected many times. The V gene is TRBV5-4, the J gene TRBJ2-1; 13 nucleotides agree with TRBD2. The CDR3 has 15 amino acids. V was clipped by 5 bases and J by 8 bases; unmatched bases: 7. Germline V gene sequence: CDR1 SGHNT, CDR2 YYREEE (reference sequence). The chain's CDR3 is CASSPGTSGIYEQFF. The CDR3 coding sequence is TGTGCCAGCAGTCCGGGGACTAGCGGGATCTATGAGCAGTTCTTC.

This clone was counted many times. V and J are TRBV12-3 or TRBV12-4 and TRBJ2-2, with 8 bases fitting TRBD2. The CDR3 has 15 amino acids. The junction had 8 bases not matched to a gene; V was cut back by 5 bases and J by 6 bases. Here the CDR3 reads CASSPTPGGPGELFF. For the CDR3, the DNA is TGTGCCAGCAGTCCCACCCCGGGAGGGCCCGGGGAGCTGTTTTTT.